The present TCR beta chain was sequenced within a study of blood T cell repertoires in COVID-19. Study-level background: Some COVID-19 samples were acute and others convalescent; all came from the United States, Italy and Spain.

Deletions cut 0 bases from V and 2 bases from J, with 9 bases between. Germline V gives CDR1 SGHNT, CDR2 YYREEE (reference sequence). This CDR3 spans 15 amino acids. Data came from immunoSEQ multiplex PCR; TCRdb stores just in-frame clones and leaves some out. The profile shows tens of thousands of clones, approximately 90% of them singletons. This clone has a handful of counts. This TCR was sampled from a woman aged 50 to 65 with active or convalescent COVID-19. Sequencing was carried out using peripheral blood. The chain has TRBV5-4 and TRBJ2-1; no reliable D call. As DNA, the CDR3 is TGTGCCAGCAGCTTGGAAGGCCAGGCCTACAATGAGCAGTTCTTC. As protein: CASSLEGQAYNEQFF.